This record concerns one T cell receptor beta chain sequence. This entry comes from a study of shared clonotypes between healthy human individuals. This CDR3 comprises 16 residues. The junction had 13 bases not matched to a gene; V was cut back by 4 bases and J by 8 bases. Germline-derived CDR1 and CDR2 are MDHEN and SYDVKM. Sequenced by immunoSEQ multiplex PCR; TCRdb stores in-frame clones only, minus some. The table lists 1 million to 1.2 million clones, around three quarters of them singletons, with 0.7% to 0.95% in the top ten. The TCR comes from a man younger than 35 in good health. Some clones in this sample may be carry-over from other donors' samples. V and J are TRBV28 and TRBJ1-4, with 7 bases that match TRBD1. The sample comprised memory CD4+ T cells from PBMCs. Subset noted: CD45RA-negative fraction. The CDR3 protein is CASSSTYRGMAEKLFF. The CDR3 bases are TGTGCCAGCAGTTCAACCTACAGGGGAATGGCCGAAAAACTGTTTTTT.